A selection of T cell receptor beta chains follows, all from one sample in a study of cytomegalovirus exposure and HLA in healthy donors. Sequencing used immunoSEQ multiplex PCR; TCRdb keeps in-frame clones, though not all of them. The sample has 150,000 to 200,000 clones, 85% seen once; the top ten hold around 2.5%. Material: PBMCs. The receptors here all came from a man aged 30-40 years in good health and CMV-seropositive. The CDR3 runs from the conserved cysteine through the conserved F or W. D genes are given only for firm matches. Only part of the rows carry a size: once, few, many, or a class if the clone is expanded.

TRBJ1-2	TRBD1	few	TRBV7-9	TGTGCCAGCAGCTCCACCGGGACAGGGCTCTATGGCTACACCTTC	CASSSTGTGLYGYTF
TRBJ2-7	TRBD1	NA	TRBV27	TGTGCCAGCAGTCCGACCGGGACAGCCTACGAGCAGTACTTC	CASSPTGTAYEQYF
TRBJ2-1	TRBD2	NA	TRBV4-1	TGCGCCAGCAGCCAGGACGGACTAGCGGGGGGTTACTACAATGAGCAGTTCTTC	CASSQDGLAGGYYNEQFF
TRBJ1-4	TRBD1	NA	TRBV4-1	TGCGCCAGCAGCACCCGGACAGGCTTTAATGAAAAACTGTTTTTT	CASSTRTGFNEKLFF
TRBJ2-3	TRBD2	NA	TRBV11-3	TGTGCCAGCAGCTCTCCGGCTAGCGGGGGAGATACGCAGTATTTT	CASSSPASGGDTQYF
TRBJ2-3	TRBD2	NA	TRBV4-2	TGTGCCAGCAGCCTAAGCGGGGGGGCTGATTCCACAGATACGCAGTATTTT	CASSLSGGADSTDTQYF
TRBJ2-3	NA	NA	TRBV4-3	TGCGCCAGCAGCCAAGAGTTCGGCACAGATACGCAGTATTTT	CASSQEFGTDTQYF
TRBJ2-2	NA	NA	TRBV7-7	TGTGCTAGCAGCCTAGCGGAGGGGGCGGCTACCGGGGAGCTGTTTTTT	CASSLAEGAATGELFF
TRBJ2-1	TRBD2	NA	TRBV7-3	TGTGCCAGCAGCTTAATCCCACTAGCGGGGGCTTACAATGAGCAGTTCTTC	CASSLIPLAGAYNEQFF
TRBJ1-1	TRBD1	few	TRBV6-6	TGTGCCAGCAGTACAGGGGACACTGAAGCTTTCTTT	CASSTGDTEAFF
TRBJ1-4	NA	NA	TRBV19	TGTGCCAGTAGTATCAGCGGGGGGGGTGAAAAACTGTTTTTT	CASSISGGGEKLFF
TRBJ2-2	NA	NA	TRBV4-3	TGCGCCAGCAGCCGAGGGATAAACACCGGGGAGCTGTTTTTT	CASSRGINTGELFF
TRBJ2-6	NA	NA	TRBV9	TGTGCCAGCAGCCACACCCTGAGGAGGCAGGCCGACTCTGGGGCCAACGTCCTGACTTTC	CASSHTLRRQADSGANVLTF
TRBJ1-1	NA	once	TRBV20-1	TGCAGTACCACAGGGAACACTGAAGCTTTCTTT	CSTTGNTEAFF
TRBJ2-1	NA	NA	TRBV4-2	TGTGCCAGCAGCCAAGATCTCAGCGGGCTGTACAATGAGCAGTTCTTC	CASSQDLSGLYNEQFF
TRBJ2-7	NA	NA	TRBV13	TGTGCCAGCAGCTCCCGGAGCTCCTACGAGCAGTACTTC	CASSSRSSYEQYF
TRBJ1-1	NA	NA	TRBV6-5	TGTGCCAGCCATGAGAGGAAGAACACTGAAGCTTTCTTT	CASHERKNTEAFF
TRBJ1-3	NA	NA	TRBV7-6	TGTGCCAGCAGCTTAGTAAGAGCGGGAAACACCATATATTTT	CASSLVRAGNTIYF
TRBJ1-1	NA	NA	TRBV18	TGTGCCAGCTCACCAGAGAACGGGGGGACTGAAGCTTTCTTT	CASSPENGGTEAFF
TRBJ1-5	NA	NA	TRBV19	TGTGCCAGTAGCCTTCAGGGCAATCAGCCCCAGCATTTT	CASSLQGNQPQHF
TRBJ2-7	TRBD2	once	TRBV5-1	TGCGCCAGCAGCTTGGGGACTAGCTTCTCCTACGAGCAGTACTTC	CASSLGTSFSYEQYF
TRBJ2-7	NA	few	TRBV7-2	TGTGCCAGCAGCCGGGGTCCGACCTACGAGCAGTACTTC	CASSRGPTYEQYF
TRBJ1-5	TRBD1	NA	TRBV7-9	TGTGCCAGCAGCCCGGGGATGGGGGACAGGGGAGGCAATCAGCCCCAGCATTTT	CASSPGMGDRGGNQPQHF
TRBJ2-3	TRBD2	NA	TRBV4-3	TGCGCCAGCAGCCAAGTAGCGGGGGGGCTTACAGATACGCAGTATTTT	CASSQVAGGLTDTQYF
TRBJ1-5	NA	NA	TRBV4-3	TGCGCCAGCAGCCAAACCGAGACAGGCGCGGTGCCCCAGCATTTT	CASSQTETGAVPQHF
TRBJ1-1	TRBD1	NA	TRBV4-1	TGCGCCAGCAGATCTTACTCCGGGACAGGGAACCCTGAAGCTTTCTTT	CASRSYSGTGNPEAFF
TRBJ1-2	NA	NA	TRBV7-9	TGTGCCAGCAGCTTAGAGATAGACTTC	CASSLEIDF
TRBJ1-1	NA	NA	TRBV30	TGTGCCTGGAAGGCGCAGCGCCGCGTGGAAGCTTTCTTT	CAWKAQRRVEAFF
TRBJ2-3	TRBD2	NA	TRBV5-1	TGCGCCAGCAGCTACTCCCCAGGGATAGCGGGCTCTAGCACAGATACGCAGTATTTT	CASSYSPGIAGSSTDTQYF
TRBJ1-2	NA	NA	TRBV25-1	TGTGCCAGCAGTGAATATATCTATGGCTACACCTTC	CASSEYIYGYTF
TRBJ2-5	TRBD2	NA	TRBV7-7	TGTGCTAGCAGCCTCACTAGCGGGGGGACAGAGACCCAGTACTTC	CASSLTSGGTETQYF
TRBJ1-2	TRBD1	once	TRBV18	TGTGCCAGCTCACCGACTGGGGACAGACACTATGGCTACACCTTC	CASSPTGDRHYGYTF